These T cell receptor beta chains were read from a single sample in a study of blood T cells in healthy people across ages. TCRdb reprocessed the 5' RACE reads via MiXCR and lists one record per CDR3 protein. The table lists approximately 880,000 distinct CDR3 sequences, about 44% of them singletons, with 13% in the top ten. Sequenced: blood. Receptors were obtained from a man aged 25 to 40 in good health. The CDR3 runs from the conserved cysteine through the conserved F or W. D genes are given only for firm matches. Clone sizes are given selectively: once, few, many, or a class where the clone is expanded.

D: TRBD1
V: TRBV4-3
size: -
J: TRBJ2-3
DNA: TGCGCCAGCAGCCCGGAACGCGGGACAGGGGGCCCTCAAGATACGCAGTATTTT
CDR3: CASSPERGTGGPQDTQYF

D: -
V: TRBV4-3
size: once
J: TRBJ2-1
DNA: TGCGCCAGCAGCCAAGATGTCCAGGGATCGGAGAATGAGCAGTTCTTC
CDR3: CASSQDVQGSENEQFF

D: -
V: TRBV3-1
size: once
J: TRBJ1-4
DNA: TGTGCCAGCAGCAGGTGGGGAAGGGAAAAACTGTTTTTT
CDR3: CASSRWGREKLFF

D: TRBD1
V: TRBV7-2
size: -
J: TRBJ2-7
DNA: TGTGCCAGCAGCGGACAGACAGGGTACGAGCAGTACTTC
CDR3: CASSGQTGYEQYF

D: -
V: TRBV7-2
size: -
J: TRBJ2-3
DNA: TGTGCCAGCAGCTTCACCTACACAGATACGCAGTATTTT
CDR3: CASSFTYTDTQYF

D: TRBD1
V: TRBV6-5
size: -
J: TRBJ1-1
DNA: TGTGCCAGCAGTTACGGACAGGGCACAGCTTTCTTT
CDR3: CASSYGQGTAFF

D: -
V: TRBV5-6
size: -
J: TRBJ2-5
DNA: TGTGCCAGCGGACTTCAGCGACACCTCCAAGAGACCCAGTACTTC
CDR3: CASGLQRHLQETQYF

D: -
V: TRBV7-9
size: -
J: TRBJ1-1
DNA: TGTGCCAGCAGCTTAGTGCAGGAACCCTGGGGGAACACTGAAGCTTTCTTT
CDR3: CASSLVQEPWGNTEAFF

D: TRBD1
V: TRBV3-1
size: once
J: TRBJ2-5
DNA: TGTGCCAGCAGCCAAGAAACACAGGGGACAGGGACCCAGTACTTC
CDR3: CASSQETQGTGTQYF

D: -
V: TRBV12-3/TRBV12-4
size: -
J: TRBJ2-1
DNA: TGTGCCAGCAGTTCCCCCCGGACGGACTACAATGAGCAGTTCTTC
CDR3: CASSSPRTDYNEQFF

D: -
V: TRBV27
size: -
J: TRBJ1-2
DNA: TGTGCCAGCAGATCGGGGGGGTCGAACTATGGCTACACCTTC
CDR3: CASRSGGSNYGYTF

D: TRBD2
V: TRBV20-1
size: -
J: TRBJ2-3
DNA: TGCAGTGCTTCAGGCTCAAGCGGGGACACGCAGTATTTT
CDR3: CSASGSSGDTQYF

D: -
V: TRBV7-9
size: -
J: TRBJ2-1
DNA: TGTGCCAGCAGCCACGTAGACAGGTACAATGAGCAGTTCTTC
CDR3: CASSHVDRYNEQFF

D: -
V: TRBV6-2/TRBV6-3
size: -
J: TRBJ2-7
DNA: TGTGCCAGCAGTGACTCGCCACCGACCTACGAGCAGTACTTC
CDR3: CASSDSPPTYEQYF

D: -
V: TRBV4-3
size: -
J: TRBJ2-3
DNA: TGCGCCAGCAGCCAGGGGGGACTTCAGGATACGCAGTATTTT
CDR3: CASSQGGLQDTQYF

D: TRBD1
V: TRBV28
size: -
J: TRBJ1-5
DNA: TGTGCCACCTCGGGACAGTTCAATCAGCCCCAGCATTTT
CDR3: CATSGQFNQPQHF

D: -
V: TRBV4-1
size: few
J: TRBJ2-3
DNA: TGCGCCAGCAGCCAAGTGGTGGGGTTGGACACAGATACGCAGTATTTT
CDR3: CASSQVVGLDTDTQYF

D: -
V: TRBV7-9
size: -
J: TRBJ1-5
DNA: TGTGCCAGCAGCTTAGGCGGGGGCGGGGGTCAGCCCCAGCATTTT
CDR3: CASSLGGGGGQPQHF

D: TRBD1
V: TRBV7-2
size: -
J: TRBJ2-3
DNA: TGTGCCAGCAGCAGAAGGGGGCAAGGGGCAGATACGCAGTATTTT
CDR3: CASSRRGQGADTQYF

D: -
V: TRBV29-1
size: few
J: TRBJ2-7
DNA: TGCAGCGTTCTTGGGGCTTACGAGCAGTACTTC
CDR3: CSVLGAYEQYF

D: -
V: TRBV21-1
size: -
J: TRBJ1-1
DNA: TGTGCCAGCAGCAAGGGGGGCCTGGGCACTGAAGCTTTCTTT
CDR3: CASSKGGLGTEAFF

D: -
V: TRBV5-1
size: -
J: TRBJ1-1
DNA: TGCGCCAGCAGCCCCGCGGGGGCAGGGGAGGTTGGGAACACTGAAGCTTTCTTT
CDR3: CASSPAGAGEVGNTEAFF

D: TRBD1
V: TRBV12-3/TRBV12-4
size: -
J: TRBJ2-3
DNA: TGTGCCAGCAAATGGACAGGAGGCAGATCAGATGCGCAGTATTTT
CDR3: CASKWTGGRSDAQYF

D: TRBD1
V: TRBV2
size: -
J: TRBJ1-2
DNA: TGTGCCAGCAGTGAAAGGACAGGGAATGGCTACACCTTC
CDR3: CASSERTGNGYTF

D: -
V: TRBV6-5
size: -
J: TRBJ2-6
DNA: TGTGCCAGCAGTCTCTCGGGGGGTCAGAGGGGGATCGGGGCCAACGTCCTGACTTTC
CDR3: CASSLSGGQRGIGANVLTF

D: TRBD1
V: TRBV27
size: -
J: TRBJ2-2
DNA: TGTGCCAGCAGTCCCTTCGTGACAGGGGATTCCGGGGAGCTGTTTTTT
CDR3: CASSPFVTGDSGELFF

D: TRBD1
V: TRBV6-5
size: -
J: TRBJ1-1
DNA: TGTGCCAGCCGTCTCTTTACAGGGGAAGCCACTGAAGCTTTCTTT
CDR3: CASRLFTGEATEAFF

D: -
V: TRBV20-1
size: few
J: TRBJ1-1
DNA: TGCAGTGCTAGTCCTGGCTTACGACCTATCCCTGAAGCTTTCTTT
CDR3: CSASPGLRPIPEAFF

D: TRBD2
V: TRBV7-3
size: -
J: TRBJ2-1
DNA: TGTGCCAGCAGCTTAACGGCGGGGGGGCCTGTTCGCACACTGTACAATGAGCAGTTCTTC
CDR3: CASSLTAGGPVRTLYNEQFF

D: TRBD1
V: TRBV12-3/TRBV12-4
size: few
J: TRBJ1-2
DNA: TGTGCCAGCAGTTCAGCCGGGACAGCTTATGGCTACACCTTC
CDR3: CASSSAGTAYGYTF

D: -
V: TRBV12-3/TRBV12-4
size: few
J: TRBJ1-2
DNA: TGTGCCAGCAGCTTTGCCACTCCCCGGGGGTCTAGTATTTCGGGCTACACCTTC
CDR3: CASSFATPRGSSISGYTF

D: TRBD1
V: TRBV7-9
size: few
J: TRBJ1-1
DNA: TGTGCCAGCAGATTGGGACAGGTGAACACTGAAGCTTTCTTT
CDR3: CASRLGQVNTEAFF

D: -
V: TRBV12-3/TRBV12-4
size: -
J: TRBJ1-5
DNA: TGTGCCAGCCGGGACTCCCCGATGGAGCCCCAGCATTTT
CDR3: CASRDSPMEPQHF

D: TRBD2
V: TRBV9
size: -
J: TRBJ2-7
DNA: TGTGCCAGCAGCGTGGCAGCGGGGGCCTACAATGAGCAGTACTTC
CDR3: CASSVAAGAYNEQYF

D: -
V: TRBV20-1
size: -
J: TRBJ2-3
DNA: TGCAGTGCTAGGTGGCGGGTAGATACGCAGTATTTT
CDR3: CSARWRVDTQYF

D: TRBD1
V: TRBV11-2
size: -
J: TRBJ2-5
DNA: TGTGCCAGCAGCTGGACAGGGGGGTTGGATAGGACCCAGTACTTC
CDR3: CASSWTGGLDRTQYF

D: -
V: TRBV9
size: -
J: TRBJ2-3
DNA: TGTGCCAGCAGCCCAGAGGGGGTCCCCGAAGATACGCAGTATTTT
CDR3: CASSPEGVPEDTQYF

D: -
V: TRBV5-1
size: few
J: TRBJ2-1
DNA: TGCGCCAGCACCGAAGTAGCTGAGGAGCAGTTCTTC
CDR3: CASTEVAEEQFF

D: TRBD2
V: TRBV12-3/TRBV12-4
size: -
J: TRBJ2-7
DNA: TGTGCCAGCAGTACCAGTAGCGGGGGGTTCGGGTACGAGCAGTACTTC
CDR3: CASSTSSGGFGYEQYF

D: TRBD2
V: TRBV10-2
size: -
J: TRBJ2-4
DNA: TGCGCCAGCAGGGCTAGCGGGGGGACACAAAGCATTCAGTACTTC
CDR3: CASRASGGTQSIQYF

D: TRBD2
V: TRBV5-1
size: few
J: TRBJ2-3
DNA: TGCGCCAGCAGCTCCAGCGGGGGGCTACCCACAGATACGCAGTATTTT
CDR3: CASSSSGGLPTDTQYF

D: -
V: TRBV7-2
size: few
J: TRBJ2-5
DNA: TGTGCCAGCAGCTTTCAGAGGGGTCAAGAGACCCAGTACTTC
CDR3: CASSFQRGQETQYF

D: -
V: TRBV3-1
size: -
J: TRBJ1-2
DNA: TGTGCCAGCAGCCAAGACGGGCCGGGTGGCTACACCTTC
CDR3: CASSQDGPGGYTF

D: TRBD1
V: TRBV5-1
size: -
J: TRBJ1-5
DNA: TGCGCCAGCAGCCCGGCCCCACAGGGGCTGAGCAATCAGCCCCAGCATTTT
CDR3: CASSPAPQGLSNQPQHF

D: TRBD1
V: TRBV6-2/TRBV6-3
size: many
J: TRBJ2-1
DNA: TGTGCCAGCAGTTACTCCCCCCGGACAGGAATATACAATGAGCAGTTCTTC
CDR3: CASSYSPRTGIYNEQFF